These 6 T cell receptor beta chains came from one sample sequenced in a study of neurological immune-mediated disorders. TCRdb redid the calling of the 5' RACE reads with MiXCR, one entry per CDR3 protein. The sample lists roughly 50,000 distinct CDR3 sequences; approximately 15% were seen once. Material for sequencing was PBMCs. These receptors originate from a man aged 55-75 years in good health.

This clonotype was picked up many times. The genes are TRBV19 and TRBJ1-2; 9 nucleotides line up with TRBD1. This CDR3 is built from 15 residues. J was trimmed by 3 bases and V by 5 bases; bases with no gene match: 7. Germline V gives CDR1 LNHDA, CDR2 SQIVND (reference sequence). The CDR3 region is CASSSPGQGDYGYTF. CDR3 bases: TGTGCCAGTAGTTCTCCGGGACAGGGTGACTATGGCTACACCTTC.

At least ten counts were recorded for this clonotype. The CDR3 is CASSLEPGQGNNEQFF. CDR3 coding DNA: TGCGCCAGCAGCCTAGAACCGGGACAGGGTAACAATGAGCAGTTCTTC. The chain uses TRBV5-1 and TRBJ2-1, with TRBD1 matching 9 bases. CDR3 size: 16 residues. J lost 5 bases, V lost 4 bases, and 10 bases had no gene match. Germline V gene lookup returns CDR1 SGHRS and CDR2 YFSETQ.

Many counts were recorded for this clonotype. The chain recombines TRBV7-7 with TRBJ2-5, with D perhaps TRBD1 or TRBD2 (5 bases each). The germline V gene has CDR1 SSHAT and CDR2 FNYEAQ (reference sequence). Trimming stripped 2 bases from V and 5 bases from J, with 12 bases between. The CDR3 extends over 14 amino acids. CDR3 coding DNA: TGTGCCAGCAGCTTACTGGGGGTGAGGGAGACCCAGTACTTC. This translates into CASSLLGVRETQYF.

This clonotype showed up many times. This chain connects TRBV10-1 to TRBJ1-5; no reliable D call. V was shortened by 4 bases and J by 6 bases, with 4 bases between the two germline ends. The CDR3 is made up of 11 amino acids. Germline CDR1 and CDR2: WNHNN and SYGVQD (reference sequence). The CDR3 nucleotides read TGCGCCAGCAGTGTGGGTCAGCCCCAGCATTTT. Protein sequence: CASSVGQPQHF.

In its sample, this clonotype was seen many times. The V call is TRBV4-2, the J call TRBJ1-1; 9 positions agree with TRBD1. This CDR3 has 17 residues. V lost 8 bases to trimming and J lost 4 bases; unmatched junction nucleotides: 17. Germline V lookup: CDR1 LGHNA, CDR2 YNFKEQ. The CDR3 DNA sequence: TGTGCCAGCGGAATACCGGGACAGGGCCGGCGAGGCACTGAAGCTTTCTTT. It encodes CASGIPGQGRRGTEAFF.

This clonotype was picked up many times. CDR3 nucleotide sequence: TGTGCCACCAGCAGAGACGCGGGAACAGATACGCAGTATTTT. Translated, it gives CATSRDAGTDTQYF. The rearrangement uses TRBV15 and TRBJ2-3; D might be TRBD2 (6 bases). The CDR3 covers 14 residues. Trimming cost V 0 bases and J 3 bases, with 7 bases left between them. Germline assignment: CDR1 LNHNV and CDR2 YYDKDF (reference sequence). The full variable domain, with the rest looked up from reference TRBV15 and TRBJ2-3, is DAMVIQNPRYQVTQFGKPVTLSCSQTLNHNVMYWYQQKSSQAPKLLFHYYDKDFNNEADTPDNFQSRRPNTSFCFLDIRSPGLGDTAMYLCATSRDAGTDTQYFGPGTRLTVL.